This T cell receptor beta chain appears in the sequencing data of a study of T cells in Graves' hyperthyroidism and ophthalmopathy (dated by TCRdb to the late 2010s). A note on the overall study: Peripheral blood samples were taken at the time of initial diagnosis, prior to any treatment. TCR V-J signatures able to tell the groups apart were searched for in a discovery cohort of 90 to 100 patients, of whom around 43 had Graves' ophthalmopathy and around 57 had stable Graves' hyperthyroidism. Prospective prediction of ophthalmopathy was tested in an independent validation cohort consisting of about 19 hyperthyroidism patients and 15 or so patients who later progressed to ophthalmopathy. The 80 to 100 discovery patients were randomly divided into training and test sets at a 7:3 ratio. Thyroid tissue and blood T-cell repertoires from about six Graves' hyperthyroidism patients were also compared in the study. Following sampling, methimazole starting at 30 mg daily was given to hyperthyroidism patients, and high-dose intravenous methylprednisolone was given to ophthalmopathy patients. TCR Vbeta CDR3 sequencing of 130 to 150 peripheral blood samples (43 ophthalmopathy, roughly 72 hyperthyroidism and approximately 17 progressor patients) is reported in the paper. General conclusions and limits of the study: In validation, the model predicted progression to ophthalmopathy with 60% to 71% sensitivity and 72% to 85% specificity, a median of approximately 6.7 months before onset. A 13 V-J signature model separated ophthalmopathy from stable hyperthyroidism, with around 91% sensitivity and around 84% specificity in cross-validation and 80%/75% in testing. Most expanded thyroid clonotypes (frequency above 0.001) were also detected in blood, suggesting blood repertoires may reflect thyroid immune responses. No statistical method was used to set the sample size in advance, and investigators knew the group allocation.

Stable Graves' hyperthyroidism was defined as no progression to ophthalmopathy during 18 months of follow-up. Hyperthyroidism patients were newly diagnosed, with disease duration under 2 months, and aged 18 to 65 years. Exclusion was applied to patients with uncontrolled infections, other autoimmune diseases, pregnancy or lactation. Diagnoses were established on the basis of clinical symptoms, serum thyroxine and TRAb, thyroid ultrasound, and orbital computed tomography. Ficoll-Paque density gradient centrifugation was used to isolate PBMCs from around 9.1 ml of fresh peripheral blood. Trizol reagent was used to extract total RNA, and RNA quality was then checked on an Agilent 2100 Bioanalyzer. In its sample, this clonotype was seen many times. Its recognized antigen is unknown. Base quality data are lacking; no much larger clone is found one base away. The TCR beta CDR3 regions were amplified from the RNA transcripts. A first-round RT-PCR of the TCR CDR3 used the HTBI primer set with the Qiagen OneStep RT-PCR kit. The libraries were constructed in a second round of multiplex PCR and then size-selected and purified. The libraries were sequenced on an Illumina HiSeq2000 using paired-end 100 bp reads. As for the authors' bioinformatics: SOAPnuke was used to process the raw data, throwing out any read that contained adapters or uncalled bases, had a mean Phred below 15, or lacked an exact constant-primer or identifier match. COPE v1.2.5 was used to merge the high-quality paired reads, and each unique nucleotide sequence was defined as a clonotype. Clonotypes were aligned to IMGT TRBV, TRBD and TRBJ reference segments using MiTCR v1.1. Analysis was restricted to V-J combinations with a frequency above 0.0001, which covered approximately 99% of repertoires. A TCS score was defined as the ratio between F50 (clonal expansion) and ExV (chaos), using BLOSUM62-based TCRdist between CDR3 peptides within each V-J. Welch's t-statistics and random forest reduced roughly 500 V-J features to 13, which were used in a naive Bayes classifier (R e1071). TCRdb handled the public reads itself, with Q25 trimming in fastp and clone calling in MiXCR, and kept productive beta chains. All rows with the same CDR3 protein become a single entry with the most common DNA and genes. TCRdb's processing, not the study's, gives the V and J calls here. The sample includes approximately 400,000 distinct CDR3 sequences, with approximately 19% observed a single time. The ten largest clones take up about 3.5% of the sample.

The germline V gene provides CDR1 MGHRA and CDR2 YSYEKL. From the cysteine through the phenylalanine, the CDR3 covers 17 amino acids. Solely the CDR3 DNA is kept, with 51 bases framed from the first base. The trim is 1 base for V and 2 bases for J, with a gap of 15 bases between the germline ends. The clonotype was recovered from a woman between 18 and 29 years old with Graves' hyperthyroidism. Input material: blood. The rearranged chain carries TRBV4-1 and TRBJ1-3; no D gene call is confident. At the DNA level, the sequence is TGCGCCAGCAGCCAAGTCTATTCAGCTCCCGCTGGAAACACCATATATTTT. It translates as CASSQVYSAPAGNTIYF.